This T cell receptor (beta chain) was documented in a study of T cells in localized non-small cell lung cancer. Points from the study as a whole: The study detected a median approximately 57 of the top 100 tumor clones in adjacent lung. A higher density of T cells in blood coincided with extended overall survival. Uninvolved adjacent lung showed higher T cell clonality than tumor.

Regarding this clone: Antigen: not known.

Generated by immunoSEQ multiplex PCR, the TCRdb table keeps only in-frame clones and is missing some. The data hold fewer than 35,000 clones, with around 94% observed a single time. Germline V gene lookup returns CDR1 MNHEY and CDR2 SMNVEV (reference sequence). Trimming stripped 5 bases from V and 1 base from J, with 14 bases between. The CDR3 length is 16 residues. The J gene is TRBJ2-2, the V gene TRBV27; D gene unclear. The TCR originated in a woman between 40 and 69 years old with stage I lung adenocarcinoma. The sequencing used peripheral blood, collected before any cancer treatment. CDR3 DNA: TGTGCCAGCAGTCCCCCCCAGCAGGAGAACACCGGGGAGCTGTTTTTT. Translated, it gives CASSPPQQENTGELFF.